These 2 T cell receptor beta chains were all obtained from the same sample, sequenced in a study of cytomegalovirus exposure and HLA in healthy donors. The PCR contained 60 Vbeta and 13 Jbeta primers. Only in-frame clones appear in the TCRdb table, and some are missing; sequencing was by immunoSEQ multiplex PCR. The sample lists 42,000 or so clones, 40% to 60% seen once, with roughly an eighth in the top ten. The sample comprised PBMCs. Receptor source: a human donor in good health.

CDR3 sequence (DNA): TGTGCCAGCAGTACCTACTCCCGACAGACCACTGAAGCTTTCTTT. Translating gives CASSTYSRQTTEAFF. The V and J genes are TRBV28 and TRBJ1-1, with TRBD1 as a possible D gene (5 bases). Germline lookup yields CDR1 MDHEN and CDR2 SYDVKM. Deletions cut 5 bases from V and 4 bases from J, with 17 bases between. This CDR3 spans 15 amino acids.

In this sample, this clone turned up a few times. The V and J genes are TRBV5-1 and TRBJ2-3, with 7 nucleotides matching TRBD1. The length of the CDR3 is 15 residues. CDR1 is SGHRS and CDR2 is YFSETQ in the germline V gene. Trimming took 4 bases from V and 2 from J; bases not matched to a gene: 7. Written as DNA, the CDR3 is TGCGCCAGCAGCCCCCTGACAGGGTCCACAGATACGCAGTATTTT. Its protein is CASSPLTGSTDTQYF.